This TCR beta chain originates from a study of T cell changes during pregnancy in multiple sclerosis. Clones were read by immunoSEQ multiplex PCR, and TCRdb kept only the in-frame ones, dropping some. This sample has approximately 11,000 clones, with roughly 80% found just once. This clone was counted once. Trimming took 4 bases from V and 7 from J, leaving 10 bases between them. The germline CDR1 and CDR2 sequences are MNHNY and SVGAGI (reference sequence). This CDR3 is built from 12 residues. The chain links TRBV6-6 to TRBJ1-2; D is undetermined. The receptor's source is a female donor in good health, enrolled as a control in a pregnancy study. Sequenced here: CD8+ T cells from peripheral blood mononuclear cells, sampled after pregnancy. CDR3 sequence (DNA): TGTGCCAGCAGTTCCGGGTATCCTGGCTACACCTTC. Encoded protein: CASSSGYPGYTF.